A single sample is the source of the 21 T cell receptor beta chains below, sequenced in a study of beta chain features in type 1 diabetes. Since all of the isolated RNA was reverse transcribed, expressed TCRB transcripts were what got sequenced. Produced via immunoSEQ multiplex PCR; TCRdb's table is partial and in-frame only. This sample has under 250,000 clones, with 13% to 15% found just once. Sequencing used naive CD4+ T cells from blood. These TCRs come from a woman in her forties in good health.

The chain recombines TRBV7-9 with TRBJ1-1, with 8 bases aligning to TRBD1. Germline assignment: CDR1 SEHNR and CDR2 FQNEAQ (reference sequence). This CDR3 spans 15 amino acids. Trimming cost V 2 bases and J 4 bases; bases outside gene matches: 6. CDR3 sequence (DNA): TGTGCCAGCAGCTTACAGGGGGCACGTAGCACTGAAGCTTTCTTT. Translation: CASSLQGARSTEAFF.

This clone showed up just a few times. The chain couples TRBV5-1 to TRBJ2-1; D is perhaps TRBD2 (7 bases). Germline assignment: CDR1 SGHRS and CDR2 YFSETQ. This CDR3 is 17 amino acids long. V lost 4 bases to trimming and J lost 3 bases, with 20 bases between them. CDR3 nucleotide sequence: TGCGCCAGCAGCCAGCCGGGGGGCCGAGAACACTACAATGAGCAGTTCTTC. This translates into CASSQPGGREHYNEQFF.

This clone was counted only a few times. This rearrangement joins TRBV5-4 to TRBJ1-1, with a possible D match to TRBD1 (6 bases). V lost 0 bases to trimming and J lost 5 bases, with 14 bases between them. The CDR3 has 15 amino acids. CDR1 SGHNT and CDR2 YYREEE come from the germline V gene (reference sequence). In DNA form, the CDR3 reads TGTGCCAGCAGCTTGGCCTGGGGGGGCACGACTGAAGCTTTCTTT. This codes for CASSLAWGGTTEAFF.

There are a few counts of this clone. The V and J genes are TRBV2 and TRBJ2-5; no firm D call. V gave up 6 bases and J gave up 5 bases, with 13 bases separating them. Per the germline V gene, CDR1 is SNHLY and CDR2 is FYNNEI. The CDR3 loop spans 13 amino acids. CDR3 in DNA: TGTGCCAGCAGCGTAGCCCCACGTGAGACCCAGTACTTC. Translating it yields CASSVAPRETQYF.

This clone was detected only a few times. The chain is built from TRBV27 and TRBJ2-7; 13 positions match TRBD2. Germline CDR1 is MNHEY and CDR2 is SMNVEV (reference sequence). The length of the CDR3 is 18 residues. The ends lost 3 bases at V and 7 bases at J; junction bases unmatched: 15. CDR3 bases: TGTGCCAGCAGTTTGTCCCGAGGACTAGCGGGGGTCGCGGGTGAGCAGTACTTC. This gives the protein CASSLSRGLAGVAGEQYF.

There are many counts of this clone. The J gene is TRBJ2-1, the V gene TRBV21-1; the table's TRBD2 call for D was not verified on the DNA. TRBV21-1 is annotated as a pseudogene. The CDR3 covers 18 residues. Here the CDR3 reads CASSMRGSGGSSYNEQFF. CDR3 nucleotide sequence: TGTGCCAGCAGCATGCGGGGTAGCGGGGGGAGCTCCTACAATGAGCAGTTCTTC.

For this clone: This sample also contains other DNA sequences that code for the same CDR3. The chain carries TRBV5-1 and TRBJ1-2, with no clear D. Germline V CDR1 and CDR2: SGHRS, YFSETQ. V lost 0 bases to trimming and J lost 0 bases, with 6 bases between them. The CDR3 contains 14 residues. The CDR3 region is CASSLARSNYGYTF. Written as DNA, the CDR3 is TGCGCCAGCAGCTTGGCCAGGTCTAACTATGGCTACACCTTC.

The chain combines TRBV2 with TRBJ2-5; perhaps TRBD1 as D (6 bases). The CDR3 contains 15 residues. The germline V gene has CDR1 SNHLY and CDR2 FYNNEI. V lost 7 bases to trimming and J lost 5 bases, with 20 bases between them. DNA for the CDR3: TGTGCCAGCATCCAGGGGTGGTCTTCGTGGGAGACCCAGTACTTC. This translates into CASIQGWSSWETQYF.

This clone was observed a few times. Within the sample, other DNA sequences also encode this same CDR3. V is TRBV6-6 and J is TRBJ1-5, with 7 positions matching TRBD1. Germline trimming cut 5 bases from V and 2 bases from J; bases unmatched to any gene: 0. The CDR3 contains 13 residues. CDR1 and CDR2 from the germline V gene are MNHNY and SVGAGI (reference sequence). The CDR3 sequence is CASSDRGNQPQHF. In DNA form, the CDR3 reads TGTGCCAGCAGTGACAGGGGCAATCAGCCCCAGCATTTT.

This clone occurred a few times. The chain carries TRBV5-1 and TRBJ2-7, with 8 bases aligning to TRBD1. The V gene's germline CDR1 is SGHRS and CDR2 YFSETQ. The CDR3 sequence is 13 residues long. V was clipped by 5 bases and J by 11 bases; unmatched bases: 12. The CDR3 sequence: CASSPVGQDLKYF. The CDR3 DNA reads as TGCGCCAGCAGTCCGGTGGGACAGGACCTAAAGTACTTC.

The chain has TRBV20-1 and TRBJ2-1; D is uncertain. The CDR3 covers 10 residues. Germline CDR1 reads DFQATT; CDR2 reads SNEGSKA (reference sequence). DNA of the CDR3: TGCATTCTGCCCTCAGATGAGCAGTTCTTC. Translation gives CILPSDEQFF.

In its sample, this clone was seen a few times. The rearrangement uses TRBV6-5 and TRBJ2-3; D remains unclear. The ends were cut back, 6 bases at V and 0 bases at J, with 7 bases in the middle. In germline, CDR1 is MNHEY, CDR2 SVGAGI. This CDR3 comprises 13 residues. The chain's CDR3 is CASRAPSTDTQYF. In DNA, the CDR3 is TGTGCCAGCAGGGCACCTAGCACAGATACGCAGTATTTT.

The chain is built from TRBV2 and TRBJ2-1; 7 bases fit TRBD2. CDR1 is SNHLY and CDR2 is FYNNEI in the germline V gene. The CDR3 loop spans 12 amino acids. The V gene end was trimmed by 8 bases and the J gene end by 3 bases; junction bases not matched to a gene: 1. The CDR3 is CASGEGYNEQFF. CDR3 nucleotides: TGTGCCAGCGGGGAGGGCTACAATGAGCAGTTCTTC. The whole variable domain, filled in from reference TRBV2 and TRBJ2-1, reads EPEVTQTPSHQVTQMGQEVILRCVPISNHLYFYWYRQILGQKVEFLVSFYNNEISEKSEIFDDQFSVERPDGSNFTLKIRSTKLEDSAMYFCASGEGYNEQFFGPGTRLTVL.

This clone appeared a few times. The rearrangement uses TRBV25-1 and TRBJ1-2, with TRBD1 identical over 10 bases. V shed 6 bases and J 5 bases; nucleotides not matched to a gene: 9. The CDR3 totals 15 residues. Germline V CDR1 and CDR2: MGHDK, SYGVNS. The CDR3 region is CASSPQGQGNYGYTF. CDR3 coding DNA: TGTGCCAGCAGCCCTCAGGGACAGGGGAATTATGGCTACACCTTC.

This clone was found a few times. The chain carries TRBV2 and TRBJ2-3; D uncertain. Germline loops: CDR1 SNHLY, CDR2 FYNNEI. The CDR3 consists of 13 residues. V was pared by 7 bases and J by 3 bases, with 11 bases between. The CDR3 is CASTSTQTDTQYF. DNA for the CDR3: TGTGCCAGCACGTCGACTCAAACAGATACGCAGTATTTT.

Only a few counts were recorded for this clone. This chain connects TRBV5-6 to TRBJ1-4; unclear D gene. CDR1 and CDR2 from the germline V gene are SGHDT and YYEEEE. V lost 0 bases and J lost 5, with 8 bases in between. This CDR3 has 14 residues. CDR3 region: CASSLGHGNEKLFF. CDR3 DNA: TGTGCCAGCAGCTTGGGACATGGGAATGAAAAACTGTTTTTT.

A few counts support this clone. The chain links TRBV5-1 to TRBJ2-2, with D tentatively TRBD2 (5 bases). The CDR3 is 14 residues long. CDR1 is SGHRS, CDR2 YFSETQ, per germline. V dropped 0 bases and J dropped 7 bases, with 10 bases sitting between them. The CDR3: CASSLAGGGGELFF. CDR3 bases: TGCGCCAGCAGCTTGGCCGGAGGAGGCGGGGAGCTGTTTTTT.

CDR3 bases: TGTGCCAGCAGCTCCGGGGGGGGAGATACGCAGTATTTT. This translates into CASSSGGGDTQYF. The chain joins TRBV11-2 to TRBJ2-3, with 8 bases lining up with TRBD2. Germline trimming cut 4 bases from V and 5 bases from J; bases unmatched to any gene: 2. The CDR3 spans 13 residues. Germline lookup yields CDR1 SGHAT and CDR2 FQNNGV.

This rearrangement joins TRBV4-2 to TRBJ2-7; D may be TRBD1 (5 bases). Trimming removed 0 bases from V and 0 bases from J, with 21 bases in between. The germline gives CDR1 LGHNA, CDR2 YNFKEQ. CDR3 length: 19 residues. In nucleotides, the CDR3 is TGTGCCAGCAGCCAAGATCTTGCAGTCTTCAGGGCGGCCTCCTACGAGCAGTACTTC. Translated: CASSQDLAVFRAASYEQYF.

Of note for this clone: Germline is not matched at one junction end, which may reflect a read error. The chain recombines TRBV25-1 with TRBJ2-5, with unresolved D. This CDR3 has 11 amino acids. Per the germline V gene, CDR1 is MGHDK and CDR2 is SYGVNS. CDR3 DNA sequence: TGTGCCAGCAGTGTACTACTTACTATGCACTTC. It codes for CASSVLLTMHF. Full variable domain (rest looked up from reference TRBV25-1 and TRBJ2-5): EADIYQTPRYLVIGTGKKITLECSQTMGHDKMYWYQQDPGMELHLIHYSYGVNSTEKGDLSSESTVSRIRTEHFPLTLESARPSHTSQYLCASSVLLTMHFGPGTRLLVL.

This chain connects TRBV4-1 to TRBJ1-2; 7 bases are shared with TRBD1. After removal of 4 bases from V and 2 bases from J, the junction contained 1 base not matched to a gene. In germline, CDR1 is MGHRA, CDR2 YSYEKL. This CDR3 has 13 residues. For the CDR3, the DNA is TGCGCCAGCAGCCGGGACAGAAACTATGGCTACACCTTC. Amino acids: CASSRDRNYGYTF.